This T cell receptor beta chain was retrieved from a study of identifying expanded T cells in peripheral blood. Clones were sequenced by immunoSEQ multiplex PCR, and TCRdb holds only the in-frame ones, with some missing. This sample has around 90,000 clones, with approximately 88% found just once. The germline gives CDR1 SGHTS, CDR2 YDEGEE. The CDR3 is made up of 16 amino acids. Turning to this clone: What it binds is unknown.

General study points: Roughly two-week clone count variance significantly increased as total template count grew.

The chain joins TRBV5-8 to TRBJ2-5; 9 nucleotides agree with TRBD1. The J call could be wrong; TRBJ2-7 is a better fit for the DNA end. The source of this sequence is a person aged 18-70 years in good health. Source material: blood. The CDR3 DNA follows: TGTGCCAGCAGCATCCCCGGGACAGGGTTAGTTACCGAGCAGTACTTC. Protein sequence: CASSIPGTGLVTEQYF.